The 26 T cell receptor beta chains below were found in one sample sequenced in a study of CD8 T cells in Susac syndrome. Reverse transcription used about 0.45 to 1 ug RNA and random hexamers. In TCRdb, the immunoSEQ multiplex PCR reads were re-called with MiXCR into one record per CDR3 protein. The sample gives tens of thousands of distinct CDR3 sequences, about 93% of which show up once; roughly 0.27% is in the top ten. Material for sequencing was CD8+ T cells from PBMCs. All receptors derive from a human donor in good health.

This clonotype has a single count. The chain employs TRBV5-4 and TRBJ2-7; D remains ambiguous. The CDR3 length is 14 residues. Trimming left V 0 bases short and J 5 bases short, with 12 bases between. The V gene's germline CDR1 is SGHNT and CDR2 YYREEE (reference sequence). CDR3 in DNA: TGTGCCAGCAGCTTGGCGTTGACATGGGACGAGCAGTACTTC. The encoded protein is CASSLALTWDEQYF. The whole variable domain, filled in from reference TRBV5-4 and TRBJ2-7, reads ETGVTQSPTHLIKTRGQQVTLRCSSQSGHNTVSWYQQALGQGPQFIFQYYREEENGRGNFPPRFSGLQFPNYSSELNVNALELDDSALYLCASSLALTWDEQYFGPGTRLTVT.

The genes are TRBV20-1 and TRBJ1-5, with D hard to call. Germline V gene lookup returns CDR1 DFQATT and CDR2 SNEGSKA (reference sequence). This CDR3 is built from 18 residues. The germline V and J ends were trimmed by 0 bases and 0 bases, with 18 bases remaining between them. The DNA of the CDR3 is TGCAGTGCTAGAGATCGATGGTCCGACTGGCATAGCAATCAGCCCCAGCATTTT. Translating gives CSARDRWSDWHSNQPQHF.

The J gene is TRBJ2-2, the V gene TRBV7-2; D unresolved. The CDR3 loop spans 12 amino acids. Per germline, CDR1 SGHTA and CDR2 FQGNSA. The germline V and J ends were trimmed by 11 bases and 4 bases, with 11 bases remaining between them. The CDR3 region has the DNA TGTGCCCTACTGAGGAGCACCGGGGAGCTGTTTTTT. Amino acids: CALLRSTGELFF.

The rearrangement uses TRBV9 and TRBJ2-7; D is undetermined. Germline CDR1 SGDLS, CDR2 YYNGEE. V was trimmed by 0 bases and J by 2 bases, leaving 9 bases between them. This CDR3 spans 14 amino acids. CDR3 in DNA: TGTGCCAGCAGCGTAGTAGGGAACCCCTACGAGCAGTACTTC. Its translation is CASSVVGNPYEQYF.

The chain has TRBV6-1 and TRBJ2-1; 9 nucleotides line up with TRBD2. The CDR3 runs to 15 residues. Germline CDR1 and CDR2: MNHNS and SASEGT. The trim removed 2 bases at V and 4 bases at J, leaving 3 bases unmatched. The CDR3 spells CASSESTSGYNEQFF. In nucleotides, the CDR3 is TGTGCCAGCAGTGAATCGACTAGCGGTTACAATGAGCAGTTCTTC.

The chain employs TRBV4-1 and TRBJ2-1, with TRBD2 matching 11 bases. V trimming: 3 bases; J trimming: 6 bases; junction bases outside the gene matches: 4. Per germline, CDR1 MGHRA and CDR2 YSYEKL. The length of the CDR3 is 15 residues. The CDR3 bases are TGCGCCAGCAGCCAGCGACTAGCGGGGTTCAATGAGCAGTTCTTC. Translated: CASSQRLAGFNEQFF.

The J gene is TRBJ1-2, the V gene TRBV13, with TRBD1 matching over 9 bases. The trim removed 3 bases at V and 0 bases at J, leaving 2 bases unmatched. Germline CDR1 PRHDT, CDR2 FYEKMQ (reference sequence). CDR3 size: 15 residues. The CDR3 here is CASSFGTGTNYGYTF. CDR3 in DNA: TGTGCCAGCAGCTTCGGGACAGGGACTAACTATGGCTACACCTTC.

The gene calls are TRBV12-3 or TRBV12-4 and TRBJ2-1, with D possibly TRBD2 on 6 matching bases. The CDR3 totals 14 residues. The ends were cut back, 6 bases at V and 7 bases at J, with 16 bases in the middle. CDR3 nucleotide sequence: TGTGCCAGCAGGAGGGCCCAGGCGGGAAATGAGCAGTTCTTC. Its protein is CASRRAQAGNEQFF.

The V gene is TRBV20-1, the J gene TRBJ2-1, with 14 nucleotides matching TRBD2. The J segment lost 0 bases and the V segment lost 4 bases, leaving 11 bases of the junction unmatched. CDR3 size: 19 residues. Germline assignment: CDR1 DFQATT and CDR2 SNEGSKA (reference sequence). In nucleotides, the CDR3 is TGCAGTGCTAACTTTCCGGGACTAGCGGGGGTCATCTCCTACAATGAGCAGTTCTTC. Translated: CSANFPGLAGVISYNEQFF.

The chain uses TRBV4-1 and TRBJ2-1, with D uncertain. The germline CDR1 and CDR2 sequences are MGHRA and YSYEKL. The CDR3 spans 15 residues. With 1 base removed from V and 4 bases from J, the gap between germline ends came to 11 bases. In nucleotides, the CDR3 is TGCGCCAGCAGCCAAGGTCGGAGTATTTACAATGAGCAGTTCTTC. The encoded protein is CASSQGRSIYNEQFF.

The chain recombines TRBV27 with TRBJ1-1; the D gene is possibly TRBD1 (6 bases). CDR3 length equals 14 residues. Germline V CDR1 and CDR2: MNHEY, SMNVEV (reference sequence). Between the trimmed V and J ends, which lost 5 bases and 10 bases, there was a span of 20 bases. The CDR3 DNA reads as TGTGCCAGCAGTCCCACGAGAAAAACAGGGCGAGCTTTCTTT. This translates into CASSPTRKTGRAFF.

V and J are TRBV20-1 and TRBJ2-3, with D tentatively TRBD1 (5 bases). Germline-derived CDR1 and CDR2 are DFQATT and SNEGSKA (reference sequence). The CDR3 is 14 amino acids. With 6 bases removed from V and 4 bases from J, the gap between germline ends came to 17 bases. The CDR3, as DNA: TGCAGTGCCCTAACCAGGGTGGGCCCAGATACGCAGTATTTT. Protein: CSALTRVGPDTQYF.

The V and J genes are TRBV25-1 and TRBJ2-1; D possibly corresponds to TRBD2 (7 bases). V dropped 1 base and J dropped 10 bases, with 11 bases sitting between them. The CDR3 has 13 amino acids. CDR1 MGHDK and CDR2 SYGVNS come from the germline V gene. The CDR3 is CASSEWGGQEQFF. CDR3 in DNA: TGTGCCAGCAGTGAATGGGGGGGCCAAGAGCAGTTCTTC.

The rearrangement joins TRBV20-1 to TRBJ2-2, with 9 positions matching TRBD2. Unmatched junction bases numbered 5, after V lost 0 bases and J lost 3 bases. The CDR3 runs to 16 residues. Germline CDR1 DFQATT, CDR2 SNEGSKA (reference sequence). The CDR3 DNA is TGCAGTGCTAGAGATCCCCTAGCGGGGTACACCGGGGAGCTGTTTTTT. Translation gives CSARDPLAGYTGELFF.

The CDR3 loop is CASSEPQAQGAEAFF. The CDR3 coding sequence is TGTGCCAGCAGTGAGCCACAGGCCCAGGGGGCTGAAGCTTTCTTT. This chain joins TRBV2 and TRBJ1-1; TRBD1 matches 7 bases. J gave up 6 bases and V 3 bases, and 10 bases lay outside the gene matches. CDR1 is SNHLY, CDR2 FYNNEI, per germline. The CDR3 loop spans 15 amino acids.

Here the CDR3 reads CASKFGTTQYF. Here the CDR3 DNA reads TGTGCCAGCAAATTTGGGACTACGCAGTATTTT. The gene calls are TRBV11-2 and TRBJ2-3; D may match TRBD1 or TRBD2 (5 bases each). CDR1 and CDR2 (germline): SGHAT, FQNNGV. This CDR3 comprises 11 residues. Trimming removed 7 bases from V and 8 bases from J, with 10 bases in between.

This clonotype was counted once. The chain recombines TRBV13 with TRBJ2-7; D is perhaps TRBD2 (6 bases). CDR1 is PRHDT and CDR2 is FYEKMQ in the germline V gene (reference sequence). This CDR3 spans 13 amino acids. Trimming took 2 bases from V and 5 from J, leaving 10 bases between them. The CDR3 loop is CASSLRGMDEQYV. The CDR3 coding sequence is TGTGCCAGCAGCTTACGGGGGATGGACGAGCAGTACGTC.

V and J are TRBV9 and TRBJ2-1; tentatively, D is TRBD1 or TRBD2 (5 bases each). Between the trimmed V and J ends, which lost 3 bases and 6 bases, there was a span of 13 bases. Germline V lookup: CDR1 SGDLS, CDR2 YYNGEE. The CDR3 is 14 residues long. CDR3 loop: CASSAEGRANEQFF. The CDR3 DNA reads TGTGCCAGCAGCGCCGAGGGGCGCGCCAATGAGCAGTTCTTC.

The rearrangement joins TRBV12-3 or TRBV12-4 to TRBJ1-2, with a weak D call TRBD1 (5 bases). The V gene lost 7 bases and the J gene lost 2 bases, with 17 bases spanning the gap. The CDR3 sequence is 15 residues long. The CDR3, as DNA: TGTGCCAGCAACCCTCGCGACAGACGGAACTATGGCTACACCTTC. It specifies CASNPRDRRNYGYTF.

The chain uses TRBV28 and TRBJ1-5; D is unresolved. The CDR3 is made up of 15 amino acids. Trimming took 6 bases from V and 4 from J, leaving 16 bases between them. Germline lookup yields CDR1 MDHEN and CDR2 SYDVKM. The CDR3 loop is CASRPVGRGNQPQHF. In nucleotides, the CDR3 is TGTGCCAGCAGGCCTGTCGGACGGGGAAATCAGCCCCAGCATTTT.

This chain connects TRBV20-1 to TRBJ1-1; perhaps TRBD1 as D (5 bases). V shed 3 bases and J shed 4 bases, with 12 bases lying between them. Germline CDR1 DFQATT, CDR2 SNEGSKA (reference sequence). The CDR3 runs 13 residues. CDR3: CSASRGEGTEAFF. Here the CDR3 DNA reads TGCAGTGCTAGCAGAGGGGAAGGCACTGAAGCTTTCTTT.

V is TRBV30 and J is TRBJ2-1, with 8 bases identical to TRBD1. Germline CDR1 is GTSNPN and CDR2 is SVGIG (reference sequence). The CDR3 has 11 amino acids. Germline trimming cut 4 bases from V and 12 bases from J; bases unmatched to any gene: 5. The CDR3 is CAWNVGTGQFF. In DNA form, the CDR3 reads TGTGCCTGGAACGTCGGGACAGGGCAGTTCTTC.

The rearrangement uses TRBV9 and TRBJ2-1; TRBD1 agrees at 10 bases. The germline gives CDR1 SGDLS, CDR2 YYNGEE. V gave up 3 bases and J gave up 1 base; unmatched junction bases: 10. This CDR3 is 18 amino acids long. DNA for the CDR3: TGTGCCAGCAGCGATCCAGGTGTGGGACAGGGGTCCTACAATGAGCAGTTCTTC. Protein product: CASSDPGVGQGSYNEQFF.

This chain uses TRBV7-9 with TRBJ2-1; D perhaps matches TRBD2 (6 bases). V was pared by 3 bases and J by 10 bases, with 13 bases between. This CDR3 comprises 13 residues. The germline CDR1 and CDR2 sequences are SEHNR and FQNEAQ (reference sequence). The CDR3 nucleotides read TGTGCCAGCAGCTTGGGAGGACGGGGGGAGCAGTTCTTC. Protein: CASSLGGRGEQFF.

CDR3 residues: CASSPGLASSYEQYF. CDR3 DNA: TGTGCCAGCAGTCCCGGACTAGCGTCCTCCTACGAGCAGTACTTC. V is TRBV12-3 or TRBV12-4 and J is TRBJ2-7; 9 bases align to TRBD2. J gave up 0 bases and V 5 bases, and 5 bases lay outside the gene matches. This CDR3 region has 15 residues.

The J gene is TRBJ2-5, the V gene TRBV28; D is perhaps TRBD1 (5 bases). CDR1 and CDR2 from the germline V gene are MDHEN and SYDVKM. V was clipped by 3 bases and J by 0 bases, with 8 bases between them. The CDR3 has 14 residues. CDR3 amino acids: CASSFSGYQETQYF. Written as DNA, the CDR3 is TGTGCCAGCAGTTTCTCAGGGTACCAAGAGACCCAGTACTTC.